This TCR beta chain was recorded in a study of glioma-infiltrating T cells after dendritic cell vaccination. Study-level information: Patients received autologous tumor lysate-pulsed dendritic cell vaccination between about 2003 and 2012. The study's findings and limits: Higher pretreatment TIL content predicted longer progression-free time and survival.

Time point specified: after dendritic cell vaccination, including at tumor progression/relapse. No glioblastoma patient carried an isocitrate dehydrogenase mutation. The immunoSEQ assay amplified TCRB CDR3 from up to roughly 2 ug DNA. Sequencing used immunoSEQ multiplex PCR; TCRdb keeps in-frame clones, though not all of them. The sample carries about 99,000 clones, around 80% recorded once. Trimming took 4 bases from V and 2 from J; bases not matched to a gene: 15. The CDR3 covers 18 residues. CDR1 SGHRS and CDR2 YFSETQ come from the germline V gene. As concerns this clone: Its specificity is not known.

This clonotype was sampled from a human donor with glioblastoma. The sequencing used blood, collected after dendritic cell vaccination. The rearrangement joins TRBV5-1 to TRBJ2-1; TRBD2 aligns across 7 bases. The CDR3 DNA reads TGCGCCAGCAGCCCAGAGTATGGAGGCGGGAGAACCTACAATGAGCAGTTCTTC. Amino acids: CASSPEYGGGRTYNEQFF.